This TCR beta chain was obtained from a study of vaccination and CD4 T cells after COVID-19. Worth noting for this clonotype: Its antigen is still unknown.

Once obtained from cultured CD4+ T cells, the DNA was sequenced using the Oncomine TCR Beta short-read assay. TCRdb called the PCR reads again in MiXCR, with one record for every CDR3 protein. The sample lists about 14,000 distinct CDR3 sequences, 45% to 70% occurring once. Germline CDR1 is LNHDA and CDR2 is SQIVND (reference sequence). The CDR3 contains 17 residues. V lost 7 bases, J lost 4 bases, and 14 bases stayed unmatched. Treatment: approximately 11-day PBMC culture with coronavirus spike peptide pools or control peptides (ViraFEST assay). The rearrangement joins TRBV19 to TRBJ2-2; 8 bases fit TRBD2. The TCR comes from a human donor who had recovered from COVID-19. Sequencing was carried out using CD4+ T cells from blood, cultured in vitro. Written as DNA, the CDR3 is TGTGCCAGTACCGGATCACGTACTAGCGGAAGCACCGGGGAGCTGTTTTTT. Protein product: CASTGSRTSGSTGELFF.